This TCR beta chain was sequenced during a study of blood T cell repertoires in COVID-19. Turning to the study itself: The United States, Italy and Spain provided the acute and convalescent COVID-19 samples. T cells, B-cell-depleted T cells, or PBMCs provided the cDNA or gDNA that served as material.

Germline loops: CDR1 SGHNT, CDR2 YENEEA. Trimming pared 6 bases from V and 0 bases from J, leaving 15 bases between. The CDR3 consists of 16 residues. How the authors handled the data: The assay estimated nucleated cells by amplifying reference gene primers. The table came from immunoSEQ multiplex PCR; TCRdb's copy has only in-frame clones and leaves some out. V, J and clone size were drawn from that table, and D and trimming were deduced from the DNA. This sample has some 370,000 clones; around 90% occur once, and the top ten carry more than 1%. The chain recombines TRBV11-3 with TRBJ2-1; TRBD1 might be the D (5 bases). Input material: peripheral blood. This TCR was recovered from a middle-aged man with acute or convalescent COVID-19. CDR3 nucleotides: TGTGCCAGCAGTAGTAGAGAAAGGGGCTCCTACAATGAGCAGTTCTTC. It is translated as CASSSRERGSYNEQFF.